Listed below are T cell receptor beta chains from one sample, sequenced in a study of blood T cell repertoires in COVID-19. Some clones are missing from TCRdb's copy, which holds only in-frame ones; the method was immunoSEQ multiplex PCR. The table lists under 250,000 clones, roughly 89% of them singletons. The sequencing input was PBMCs or T cells enriched from blood (not recorded which). Receptors were obtained from a woman in her thirties with acute COVID-19. Both conserved end residues are part of each CDR3. Each record gives: V gene, J gene, D gene, clone size, CDR3 protein, CDR3 DNA. D genes are given only for firm matches. Size values are once, few and many counts, or a class for expanded clones, and some rows have none.

TRBV11-2,TRBJ1-1,TRBD1,.,CASSWGTGGTEAFF,TGTGCCAGCAGCTGGGGGACAGGGGGCACTGAAGCTTTCTTT
TRBV5-6,TRBJ1-5,.,.,CASSFGTHNQPQHF,TGTGCCAGCAGCTTCGGGACACACAATCAGCCCCAGCATTTT
TRBV7-9,TRBJ2-2,.,.,CASSLPGNTGELFF,TGTGCCAGCAGCTTACCAGGCAACACCGGGGAGCTGTTTTTT
TRBV12-3/TRBV12-4,TRBJ2-1,.,.,CASSPVLNEQFF,TGTGCCAGCAGCCCAGTTCTCAATGAGCAGTTCTTC
TRBV2,TRBJ1-6,.,.,CASSEAGVRLNSPLHF,TGTGCCAGCAGTGAAGCTGGTGTCCGACTCAATTCACCCCTCCACTTT
TRBV2,TRBJ2-1,TRBD2,.,CASSEYGLADDNEQFF,TGTGCCAGCAGTGAATATGGACTAGCGGATGACAATGAGCAGTTCTTC
TRBV7-9,TRBJ1-6,TRBD1,.,CASSFGRGHNSPLHF,TGTGCCAGCAGCTTCGGCAGGGGGCATAATTCACCCCTCCACTTT
TRBV3-1/TRBV3-2,TRBJ1-2,TRBD1,once,CASSQELGQRYGYTF,TGTGCCAGCAGCCAAGAGTTGGGACAGAGATATGGCTACACCTTC
TRBV7-8,TRBJ1-6,.,.,CASGGQINSPLHF,TGTGCCAGCGGTGGACAGATTAATTCACCCCTCCACTTT
TRBV10-3,TRBJ1-1,TRBD1,.,CAISDRFLGDRGNTEAFF,TGTGCCATCAGTGACAGATTTCTCGGGGACAGGGGAAACACTGAAGCTTTCTTT
TRBV4-1,TRBJ2-5,.,once,CASSQFIVSETQYF,TGCGCCAGCAGCCAATTTATAGTTAGCGAGACCCAGTACTTC
TRBV3-1/TRBV3-2,TRBJ1-2,TRBD1,.,CASSQRGQRHYGYTF,TGTGCCAGCAGCCAAAGGGGACAGAGACACTATGGCTACACCTTC
TRBV30,TRBJ1-6,.,once,CAWSFGRVTSPLHF,TGTGCCTGGAGTTTCGGCAGGGTTACTTCACCCCTCCACTTT
TRBV7-2,TRBJ2-7,TRBD1,.,CASSPGQGYEQYF,TGTGCCAGCAGCCCGGGACAGGGGTACGAGCAGTACTTC
TRBV10-2,TRBJ1-2,.,.,CASSERTGNGYTF,TGCGCCAGCAGTGAACGAACCGGGAACGGCTACACCTTC
TRBV5-4,TRBJ1-3,.,.,CASSFGQGSGNTIYF,TGTGCCAGCAGCTTCGGGCAGGGCTCTGGAAACACCATATATTTT
TRBV5-4,TRBJ2-7,.,.,CASSLEGGAQDEQYF,TGTGCCAGCAGCTTGGAGGGGGGGGCGCAGGACGAGCAGTACTTC
TRBV15,TRBJ2-1,TRBD2,.,CATSRETGRENEQFF,TGTGCCACCAGCAGAGAAACCGGGAGGGAGAATGAGCAGTTCTTC
TRBV9,TRBJ2-1,.,.,CASSARRGFYNEQFF,TGTGCCAGCAGCGCCAGGCGGGGTTTTTACAATGAGCAGTTCTTC
TRBV18,TRBJ2-2,TRBD2,.,CASSGAGGNTGELFF,TGTGCCAGCTCAGGAGCGGGGGGCAACACCGGGGAGCTGTTTTTT
TRBV4-1,TRBJ2-1,.,.,CASSSTGGNEQFF,TGCGCCAGCAGCTCAACCGGAGGCAATGAGCAGTTCTTC
TRBV4-2,TRBJ2-7,.,once,CASSQARDEQYF,TGTGCCAGCAGCCAAGCCCGGGACGAGCAGTACTTC
TRBV29-1,TRBJ2-1,TRBD2,.,CSVEGLAGGLNNEQFF,TGCAGCGTTGAAGGACTAGCGGGGGGGCTCAACAATGAGCAGTTCTTC
TRBV6-5,TRBJ1-6,.,.,CASKGETDNSPLHF,TGTGCCAGCAAAGGGGAAACCGATAATTCACCCCTCCACTTT
TRBV5-5,TRBJ1-4,.,.,CASRVLQGEKLFF,TGTGCCAGCAGAGTACTTCAGGGGGAAAAACTGTTTTTT
TRBV27,TRBJ1-1,.,.,CASSPGGMNTEAFF,TGTGCCAGCAGTCCGGGGGGCATGAACACTGAAGCTTTCTTT
TRBV7-9,TRBJ2-2,.,few,CASSSTITGELFF,TGTGCCAGCAGCTCGACAATTACCGGGGAGCTGTTTTTT
TRBV6-5,TRBJ2-7,TRBD2,.,CASSYERGGYEQYF,TGTGCCAGCAGTTACGAGCGGGGAGGGTACGAGCAGTACTTC
TRBV4-3,TRBJ2-7,TRBD2,.,CASSQATTSGGLYEQYF,TGCGCCAGCAGCCAAGCCACCACTAGCGGGGGGTTGTACGAGCAGTACTTC
TRBV13,TRBJ1-2,TRBD1,.,CASSLTGVAYGYTF,TGTGCCAGCAGCTTGACAGGGGTTGCCTATGGCTACACCTTC
TRBV10-2,TRBJ1-6,TRBD1,.,CASNRGNSPLHF,TGCGCCAGCAACAGGGGTAATTCACCCCTCCACTTT
TRBV5-1,TRBJ1-2,TRBD1,.,CASSYSSGTGGDGYTF,TGCGCCAGCAGCTACTCCTCCGGGACAGGGGGCGACGGCTACACCTTC
TRBV2,TRBJ2-6,TRBD1,once,CASSGQGLGGANVLTF,TGTGCCAGCTCCGGACAGGGCCTCGGCGGGGCCAACGTCCTGACTTTC
TRBV30,TRBJ1-2,.,few,CAWSPERIFYGYTF,TGTGCCTGGAGCCCGGAGAGGATCTTCTATGGCTACACCTTC
TRBV27,TRBJ1-2,.,.,CASSLSQGFYGYTF,TGTGCCAGCAGTTTATCGCAGGGTTTCTATGGCTACACCTTC
TRBV6-6,TRBJ1-1,.,.,CASSYLQGLGMAEAFF,TGTGCCAGCAGTTACTTGCAGGGGCTAGGGATGGCTGAAGCTTTCTTT
TRBV7-9,TRBJ1-5,.,.,CASSLGSGQPQHF,TGTGCCAGCAGCTTAGGATCCGGTCAGCCCCAGCATTTT
TRBV10-2,TRBJ2-7,TRBD1,.,CASKDRINNYEQYF,TGCGCCAGCAAGGACAGGATCAACAACTACGAGCAGTACTTC
TRBV5-1,TRBJ1-1,.,.,CASGRENTEAFF,TGCGCCAGCGGCAGGGAGAACACTGAAGCTTTCTTT